This TCR beta chain appears in the sequencing data of a study of OX40 agonist ivuxolimab in advanced cancers. Study overall: Prior checkpoint blockade (anti-PD-1, anti-PD-L1 or anti-CTLA-4) was permitted; about 40% had it. Study conclusions and caveats: Relatively little clonal expansion, among the lowest observed, appeared in partial responders at 0.1-3.0 mg/kg.

The CDR3 is 16 amino acids. In germline, CDR1 is SSHAT, CDR2 FNYEAQ (reference sequence). Of note for this clone: Its antigen is not identified. Its ends do not fully match the called genes, so a read error is possible.

Assay: immunoSEQ multiplex PCR; the TCRdb copy retains only in-frame clones and omits some. The top ten clones hold approximately 2% of a sample with approximately 84,000 clones, 80% to 90% of them seen once. Baseline, cycle 4 day 1, and cycle 7 day 1 were the blood sampling points. This chain connects TRBV7-7 to TRBJ2-1, with TRBD1 as a possible D gene (6 bases). Sequencing used CD4+ or CD8+ T cells sorted from blood, obtained in a trial of the OX40 agonist ivuxolimab. The sequence was collected from an adult with an advanced solid tumor such as melanoma, head and neck, liver or kidney cancer. The CDR3 nucleotides read TGTGCTAGCAGCTTAGCGCGAGGGGGTTCGGGTAATGAGCAGTTCTTC. Protein product: CASSLARGGSGNEQFF.